This T cell receptor beta chain stems from a study of control samples from healthy donors and cancer patients. The CDR3 runs to 16 residues. The ends lost 4 bases at V and 4 bases at J; junction bases unmatched: 9. The germline V gene encodes CDR1 SGHRS and CDR2 YFSETQ. Clones were read by immunoSEQ multiplex PCR, and TCRdb kept only the in-frame ones, dropping some. The sample holds 200,000 or so clones, over 90% seen once. V is TRBV5-1 and J is TRBJ2-2, with 8 nucleotides matching TRBD1. The sequenced material came from blood. The receptor comes from a man in his forties or fifties in good health. This CDR3 is CASSPQGAGSTGELFF. The DNA for the CDR3 is TGCGCCAGCAGCCCGCAGGGGGCAGGTAGCACCGGGGAGCTGTTTTTT.